Detailed here is one TCR beta chain. Libraries were UMI-labeled 5' RACE TRB cDNA. Reprocessing the 5' RACE reads, TCRdb reports a single entry for every CDR3 protein and omits DNA. The specimen's table records about 39,000 distinct CDR3 sequences. This CDR3 comprises 16 residues. Germline lookup yields CDR1 MGHRA and CDR2 YSYEKL. The sample is drawn from a study of CXCR3-negative and CXCR3-positive naive CD8 T cells. The TCR sequence derives from a human donor in good health. Some clones in this sample may be carry-over from other donors' samples. The sequenced sample was memory CD8+ T cells from blood. The V gene is TRBV4-1, the J gene TRBJ2-7; TCRdb's D call, TRBD1, is unchecked because there is no DNA. The CDR3 region is CASSQGGATPSYEQYF.